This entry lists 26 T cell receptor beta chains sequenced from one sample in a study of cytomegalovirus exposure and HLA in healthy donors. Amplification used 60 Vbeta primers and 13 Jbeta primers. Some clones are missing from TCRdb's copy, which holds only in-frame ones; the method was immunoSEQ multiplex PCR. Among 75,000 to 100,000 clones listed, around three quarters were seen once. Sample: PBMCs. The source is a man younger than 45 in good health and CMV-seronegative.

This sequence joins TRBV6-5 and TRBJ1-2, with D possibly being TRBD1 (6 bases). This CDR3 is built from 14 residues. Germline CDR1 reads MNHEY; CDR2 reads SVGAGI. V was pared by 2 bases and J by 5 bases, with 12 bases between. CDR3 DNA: TGTGCCAGCAGTTACAGGACAGAAAGTTATGGCTACACCTTC. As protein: CASSYRTESYGYTF.

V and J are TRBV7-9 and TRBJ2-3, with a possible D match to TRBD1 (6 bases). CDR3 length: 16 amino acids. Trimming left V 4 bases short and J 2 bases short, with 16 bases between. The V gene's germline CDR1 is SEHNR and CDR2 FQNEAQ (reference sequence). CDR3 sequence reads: CASSSLSTGNTDTQYF. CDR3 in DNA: TGTGCCAGCAGCTCCCTCTCGACAGGAAACACAGATACGCAGTATTTT. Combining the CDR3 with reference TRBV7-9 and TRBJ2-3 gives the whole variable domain DTGVSQNPRHKITKRGQNVTFRCDPISEHNRLYWYRQTLGQGPEFLTYFQNEAQLEKSRLLSDRFSAERPKGSFSTLEIQRTEQGDSAMYLCASSSLSTGNTDTQYFGPGTRLTVL.

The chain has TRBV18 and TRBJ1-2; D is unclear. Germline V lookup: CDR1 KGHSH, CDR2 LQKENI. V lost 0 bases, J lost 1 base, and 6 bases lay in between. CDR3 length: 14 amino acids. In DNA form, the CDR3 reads TGTGCCAGCTCACCACCCCAGAATAACTATGGCTACACCTTC. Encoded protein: CASSPPQNNYGYTF.

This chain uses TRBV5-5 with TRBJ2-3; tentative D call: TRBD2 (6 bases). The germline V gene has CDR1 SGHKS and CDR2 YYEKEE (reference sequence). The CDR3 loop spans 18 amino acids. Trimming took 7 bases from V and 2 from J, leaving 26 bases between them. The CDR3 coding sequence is TGTGCCAGCCACAGTCTTTCTGGGGACTCCCCGAACACAGATACGCAGTATTTT. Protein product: CASHSLSGDSPNTDTQYF.

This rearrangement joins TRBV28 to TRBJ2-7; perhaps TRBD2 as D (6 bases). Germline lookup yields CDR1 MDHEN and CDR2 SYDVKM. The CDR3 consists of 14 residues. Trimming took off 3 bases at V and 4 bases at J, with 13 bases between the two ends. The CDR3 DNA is TGTGCCAGCAGTTTGGGGACTCGGATTTACGAGCAGTACTTC. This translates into CASSLGTRIYEQYF.

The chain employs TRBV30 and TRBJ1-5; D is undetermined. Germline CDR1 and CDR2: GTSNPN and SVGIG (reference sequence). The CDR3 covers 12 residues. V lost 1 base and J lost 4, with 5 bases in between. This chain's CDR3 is CAWSARNQPQHF. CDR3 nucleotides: TGTGCCTGGAGTGCCCGGAATCAGCCCCAGCATTTT.

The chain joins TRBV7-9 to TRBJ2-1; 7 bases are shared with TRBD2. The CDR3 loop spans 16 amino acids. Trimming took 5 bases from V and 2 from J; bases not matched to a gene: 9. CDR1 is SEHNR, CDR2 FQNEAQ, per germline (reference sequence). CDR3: CASSPYLAAPYNEQFF. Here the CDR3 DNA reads TGTGCCAGCAGCCCCTATCTAGCGGCACCCTACAATGAGCAGTTCTTC.

CDR3 region: CASSVMDRGIDGYTF. The CDR3 DNA reads TGTGCCAGCAGCGTAATGGACAGGGGGATTGATGGCTACACCTTC. V gene TRBV9 combines with J gene TRBJ1-2; 10 positions agree with TRBD1. V trimming: 1 base; J trimming: 6 bases; junction bases outside the gene matches: 6. The CDR3 length is 15 residues. The germline CDR1 and CDR2 sequences are SGDLS and YYNGEE. Complete variable domain (other parts from reference TRBV9 and TRBJ1-2): DSGVTQTPKHLITATGQRVTLRCSPRSGDLSVYWYQQSLDQGLQFLIQYYNGEERAKGNILERFSAQQFPDLHSELNLSSLELGDSALYFCASSVMDRGIDGYTFGSGTRLTVV.

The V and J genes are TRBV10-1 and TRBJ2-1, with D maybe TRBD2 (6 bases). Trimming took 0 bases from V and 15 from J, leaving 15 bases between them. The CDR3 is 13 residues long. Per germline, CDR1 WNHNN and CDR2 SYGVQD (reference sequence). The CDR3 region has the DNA TGCGCCAGCAGTGAGTCGACAGTTTTCGGGGGGTTCTTC. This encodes CASSESTVFGGFF.

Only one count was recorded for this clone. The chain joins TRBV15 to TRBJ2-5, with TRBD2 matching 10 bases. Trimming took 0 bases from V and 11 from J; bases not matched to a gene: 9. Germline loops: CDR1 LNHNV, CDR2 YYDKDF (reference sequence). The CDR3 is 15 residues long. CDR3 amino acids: CATSRDLAGVGEQYF. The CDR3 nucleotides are TGTGCCACCAGCAGAGACCTAGCGGGAGTAGGTGAGCAGTACTTC.

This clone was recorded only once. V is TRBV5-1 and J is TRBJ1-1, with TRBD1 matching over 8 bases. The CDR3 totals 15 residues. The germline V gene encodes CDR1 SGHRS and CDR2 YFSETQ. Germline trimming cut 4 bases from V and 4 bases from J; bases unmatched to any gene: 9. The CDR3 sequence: CASSARTGTGTEAFF. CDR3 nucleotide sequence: TGCGCCAGCAGCGCACGAACCGGGACAGGCACTGAAGCTTTCTTT.

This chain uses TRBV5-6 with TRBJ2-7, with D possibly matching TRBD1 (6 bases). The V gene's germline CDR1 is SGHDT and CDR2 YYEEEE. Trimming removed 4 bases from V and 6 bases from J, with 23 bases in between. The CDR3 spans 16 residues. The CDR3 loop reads CASSPAIGPGAAEQYF. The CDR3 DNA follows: TGTGCCAGCAGCCCTGCGATTGGGCCAGGGGCCGCCGAGCAGTACTTC.

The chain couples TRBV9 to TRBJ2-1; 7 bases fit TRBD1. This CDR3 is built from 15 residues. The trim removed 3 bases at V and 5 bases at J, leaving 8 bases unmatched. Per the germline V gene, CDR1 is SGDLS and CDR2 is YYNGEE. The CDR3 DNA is TGTGCCAGCAGCGGAAAGAAGGGACAGAACAATGAGCAGTTCTTC. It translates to CASSGKKGQNNEQFF.

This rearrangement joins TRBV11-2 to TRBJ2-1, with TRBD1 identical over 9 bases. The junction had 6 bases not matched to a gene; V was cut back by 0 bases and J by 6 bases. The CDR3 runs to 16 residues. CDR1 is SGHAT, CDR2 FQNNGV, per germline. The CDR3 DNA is TGTGCCAGCAGCTTAGAATTCAACAGGGGGCCCAATGAGCAGTTCTTC. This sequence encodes CASSLEFNRGPNEQFF.

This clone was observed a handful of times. In DNA, the CDR3 is TGTGCCAGCAGTCCCAATGCGGGACAGGGTAATAATGAGCAGTTCTTC. It translates to CASSPNAGQGNNEQFF. The rearrangement uses TRBV6-4 and TRBJ2-1; TRBD1 aligns across 9 bases. The V gene's germline CDR1 is MRHNA and CDR2 SNTAGT. J was trimmed by 7 bases and V by 5 bases; bases with no gene match: 12. CDR3 length equals 16 residues.

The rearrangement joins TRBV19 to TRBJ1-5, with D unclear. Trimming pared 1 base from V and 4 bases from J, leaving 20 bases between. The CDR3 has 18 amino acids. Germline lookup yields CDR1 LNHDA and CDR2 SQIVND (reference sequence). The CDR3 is CASSIGGGTKKWNQPQHF. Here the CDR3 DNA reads TGTGCCAGTAGTATAGGTGGCGGAACCAAAAAGTGGAATCAGCCCCAGCATTTT.

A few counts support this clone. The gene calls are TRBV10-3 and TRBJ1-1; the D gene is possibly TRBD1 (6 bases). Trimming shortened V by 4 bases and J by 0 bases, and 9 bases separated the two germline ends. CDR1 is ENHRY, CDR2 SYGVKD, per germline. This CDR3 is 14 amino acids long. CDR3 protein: CAISGGQLNTEAFF. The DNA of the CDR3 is TGTGCCATCAGTGGTGGACAGTTGAACACTGAAGCTTTCTTT.

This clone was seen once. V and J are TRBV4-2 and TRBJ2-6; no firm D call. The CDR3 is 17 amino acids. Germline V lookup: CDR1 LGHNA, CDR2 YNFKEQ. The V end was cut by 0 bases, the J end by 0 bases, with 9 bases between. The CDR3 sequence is CASSQEVSSSGANVLTF. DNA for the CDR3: TGTGCCAGCAGCCAAGAGGTATCGAGCTCTGGGGCCAACGTCCTGACTTTC.

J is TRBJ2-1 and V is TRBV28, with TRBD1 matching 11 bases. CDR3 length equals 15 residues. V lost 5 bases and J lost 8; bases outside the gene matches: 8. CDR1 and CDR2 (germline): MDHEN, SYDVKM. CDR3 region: CASSRAGQGADEQFF. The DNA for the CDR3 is TGTGCCAGCAGTCGCGCCGGACAGGGGGCGGATGAGCAGTTCTTC.

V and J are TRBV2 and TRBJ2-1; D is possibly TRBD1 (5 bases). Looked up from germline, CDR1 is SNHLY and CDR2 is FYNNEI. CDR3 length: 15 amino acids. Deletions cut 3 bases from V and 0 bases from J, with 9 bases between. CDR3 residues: CASSETVSSYNEQFF. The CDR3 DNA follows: TGTGCCAGCAGTGAGACAGTCAGCTCCTACAATGAGCAGTTCTTC.

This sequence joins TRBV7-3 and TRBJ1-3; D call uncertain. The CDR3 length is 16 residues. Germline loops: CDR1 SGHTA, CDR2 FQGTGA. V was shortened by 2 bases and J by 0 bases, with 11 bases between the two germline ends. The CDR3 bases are TGTGCCAGCAGCTTAGGCGGGCCGAGCTCTGGAAACACCATATATTTT. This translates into CASSLGGPSSGNTIYF.

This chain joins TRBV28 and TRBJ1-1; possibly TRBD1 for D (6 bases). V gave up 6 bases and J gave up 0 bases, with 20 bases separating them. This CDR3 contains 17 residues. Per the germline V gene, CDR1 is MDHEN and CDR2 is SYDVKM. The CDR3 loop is CASSLPRGGSMNTEAFF. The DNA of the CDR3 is TGTGCCAGCAGCTTACCCCGAGGGGGAAGTATGAACACTGAAGCTTTCTTT.

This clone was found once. The CDR3 DNA follows: TGCGCCAGCAGGCTTTCTAGCGGGGCTAACACCGGGGAGCTGTTTTTT. Translation gives CASRLSSGANTGELFF. V is TRBV4-1 and J is TRBJ2-2; TRBD2 matches 9 bases. Germline CDR1 is MGHRA and CDR2 is YSYEKL. This CDR3 spans 16 amino acids. The ends lost 6 bases at V and 2 bases at J; junction bases unmatched: 7.

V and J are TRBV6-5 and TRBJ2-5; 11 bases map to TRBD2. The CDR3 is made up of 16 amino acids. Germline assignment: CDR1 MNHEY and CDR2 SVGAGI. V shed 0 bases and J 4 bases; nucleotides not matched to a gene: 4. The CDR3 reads CASSYSPSGGRETQYF. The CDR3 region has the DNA TGTGCCAGCAGTTACTCGCCTAGCGGGGGGCGAGAGACCCAGTACTTC.

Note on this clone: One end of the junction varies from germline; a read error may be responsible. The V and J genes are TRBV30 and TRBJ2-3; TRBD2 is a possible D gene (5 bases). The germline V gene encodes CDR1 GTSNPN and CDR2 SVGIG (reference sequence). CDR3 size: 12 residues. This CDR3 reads CAWSVPPGLVHF. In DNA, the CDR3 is TGTGCCTGGAGTGTACCTCCGGGATTAGTACATTTT.

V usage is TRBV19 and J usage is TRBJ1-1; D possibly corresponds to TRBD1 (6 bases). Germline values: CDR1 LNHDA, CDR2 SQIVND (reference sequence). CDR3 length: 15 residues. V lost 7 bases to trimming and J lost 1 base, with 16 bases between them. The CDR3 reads CASMRGAVGNTEAFF. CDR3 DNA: TGTGCCAGTATGCGGGGGGCCGTCGGGAACACTGAAGCTTTCTTT.